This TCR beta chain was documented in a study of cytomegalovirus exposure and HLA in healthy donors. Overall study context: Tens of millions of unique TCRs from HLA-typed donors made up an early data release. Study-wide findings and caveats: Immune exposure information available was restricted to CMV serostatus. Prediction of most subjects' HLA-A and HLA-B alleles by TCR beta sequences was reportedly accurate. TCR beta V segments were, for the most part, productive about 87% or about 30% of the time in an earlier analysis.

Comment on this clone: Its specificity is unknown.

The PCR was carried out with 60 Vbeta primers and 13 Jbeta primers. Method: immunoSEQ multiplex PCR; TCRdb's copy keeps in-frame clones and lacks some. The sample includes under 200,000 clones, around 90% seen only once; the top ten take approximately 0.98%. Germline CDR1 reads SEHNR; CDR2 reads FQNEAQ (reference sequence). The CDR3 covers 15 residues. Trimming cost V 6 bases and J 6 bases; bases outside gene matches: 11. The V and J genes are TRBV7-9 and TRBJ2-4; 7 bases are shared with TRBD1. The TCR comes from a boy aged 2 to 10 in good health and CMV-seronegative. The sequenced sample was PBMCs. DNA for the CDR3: TGTGCCAGCAGATCCACCGACAGGGAGCGAAACATTCAGTACTTC. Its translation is CASRSTDRERNIQYF.